Included here is one TCR beta chain sequence, with context. Its antigen is unidentified. The PCR had 60 Vbeta and 13 Jbeta primers. Here immunoSEQ multiplex PCR was the method, and the copy in TCRdb shows in-frame clones only, minus some. The profile shows fewer than 200,000 clones, about 84% of them singletons. This entry comes from a study of cytomegalovirus exposure and HLA in healthy donors. Study outcomes and limitations: CMV serostatus was the sole immune exposure data available.

The sample was PBMCs. This clonotype was sampled from a woman in her 30s in good health and CMV-seropositive.

CDR3 amino acids: CASSEASGVEKLFF. CDR3 coding DNA: TGTGCCAGCAGTGAAGCTTCCGGGGTTGAAAAACTGTTTTTT. The V and J genes are TRBV6-1 and TRBJ1-4, with D unresolved. This CDR3 spans 14 amino acids. CDR1 MNHNS and CDR2 SASEGT come from the germline V gene. V was trimmed by 0 bases and J by 7 bases, leaving 9 bases between them.